This T cell receptor (beta chain) stems from a study of cytomegalovirus exposure and HLA in healthy donors (dated by TCRdb to about 2017). Study-wide context: According to an earlier analysis of a few hundred of the donors, about 180 million T cells yielded 117 million unique TCR beta sequences and more than 250 Gb of sequence data. Besides the first cohort of hundreds of subjects, a separate validation cohort made up of 120 different subjects was used. Among some 410 genotyped donors of the cohort, an average of about 240,000 unique TCR beta nucleotide sequences was sequenced per donor, of which approximately 19% were non-productive. HLA typing covered class I and class II loci at four-digit resolution. An earlier analysis of nearly 600 of the donors applied high-throughput TCR beta sequencing to assess whether each TCR beta V gene segment acted as functional or pseudogenic. Every repertoire in the discovery cohort had been generated on one and the same sequencing platform. Donor age, sex, ethnicity and CMV serostatus were collected together with the repertoire data. To predict cytomegalovirus infection status, the study combined high-throughput TCR immunosequencing, statistical association of individual TCRs with disease status, and machine learning. The later analysis used no new phenotypic data to find candidate immune exposures, relying instead on TCR beta sequences and their occurrence across donors. An early release covering about 600 HLA-typed donors comprised about 320 gigabases of sequencing data and tens of millions of unique TCR sequences. The T cell repertoires of some 700 subjects were profiled by immunosequencing and related to cytomegalovirus serostatus. Roughly 5 DR-DQ haplotypes were handled as single units for association and clustering, since linkage in the cohort was strong. Typing coverage varied by locus: roughly 629-640 donors for A, B, C, DRB1 and DQB1; 522 for DQA1; nearly 610 for DPA1; more than 450 for DPB1. The study aimed to test whether cataloging public T cell receptors could reveal signatures of past pathogen exposure. Among the 398 genotyped donors, around 81% belonged to the genetic ancestry cluster associated with self-reported Caucasian donors. A later analysis re-examined previously published TCR beta repertoires from 500 to 700 donors and added high-resolution HLA genotyping to investigate patterns of TCR occurrence. In a later genetic analysis, genome-wide SNP genotypes for about 65% of the roughly 670 donors were used, and that subset was treated as a discovery cohort. Broader findings and caveats from the paper: In the study, approximately 160 TCR beta chains were listed as associated with cytomegalovirus. Across donors, most TCR sequences were observed very rarely, whereas some public TCRs were present in many individuals. Immune exposure information for the cohort was limited to CMV serostatus. A later analysis found that TCR association rates varied across HLA loci, with DRB1 alleles showing the most associated TCRs and HLA-C alleles the fewest. Over 15 rarely observed V segments, including chromosome 9 orphons, were excluded from the earlier analysis of several hundred of the donors because counts were too low. Cytomegalovirus status was reported to be diagnosed by the classifier with high specificity and sensitivity in both the original and validation cohorts. A later analysis found that most CMV-associated TCR beta chains appeared HLA-restricted, with HLA associations seemingly driven largely by CMV exposure. Three of the identified cytomegalovirus-associated TCR beta chains were confirmed in vitro to be specific for cytomegalovirus antigens. Only TCR beta chains were sequenced in this cohort, and the absence of alpha or paired-chain data limited detectable features. A further reported finding was that TCR beta sequences accurately predicted the HLA-A and HLA-B alleles for most subjects in the first cohort. Because HLA typing was unavailable for some donors at each locus, only the typed subset was used in association tests. A later analysis associated 15,000 or so TCR beta sequences with specific HLA alleles at a false discovery rate of 0.05. Correlated functional status among segregating V segments might be attributable to linkage disequilibrium, but an unknown experimental factor could not be ruled out. Roughly uniform sequencing depth across donors was assumed in presence/absence analyses, although this assumption may not hold. A cluster of highly shared sequence variants was judged likely to represent a technical artifact of the sequencing pipeline. Assigning TCR associations to individual alleles was difficult when HLA alleles, especially DR and DQ, strongly co-occurred. A later analysis reported that several top co-occurrence clusters appeared linked to parvovirus B19, influenza, CMV and Epstein-Barr virus. In a later analysis, HLA-associated TCR beta chains showed more clonal expansion and lower generation probabilities than non-associated chains that were equally common. V-gene and J-gene trimming of TCR beta chains was associated with a missense DCLRE1C variant in a later genetic analysis, and the association was replicated in an independent cohort. The authors suggested that the approach could potentially be generalized to other disease states and immunological phenotypes. According to a later genetic analysis, donors in an Asian-associated ancestry cluster had fewer N-insertions in productive TCRs than the approximately 700-donor mean. In an earlier analysis of several hundred of the donors, most TCR beta V segments were observed in productive rearrangements about 87% or about 30% of the time, broadly matching IMGT annotations.

The cohort was made up of 500 to 850 healthy bone marrow donors. All cohort members were sampled while nominally healthy, although unrecorded immune exposures were likely present. The donor was CMV seronegative and was included in the group of a few hundred seronegative cohort members. Every donor gave a peripheral blood sample, and the peripheral blood mononuclear cells from that sample were used for TCR beta sequencing. Genomic DNA extraction from the blood cell samples was performed with the Qiagen DNeasy Blood Extraction Kit. The library was obtained by the immunoSEQ multiplex PCR assay. For the multiplex PCR, a mixture combining 60 forward primers for TCR Vbeta segments and 13 reverse primers for TCR Jbeta segments was used. Amplification of the CDR3 region of rearranged TCR beta genes was performed with a multiplex PCR assay on genomic DNA. The Illumina HiSeq System was used to sequence the amplified TCR beta libraries as 87-base-pair reads. On the authors' methods: Across the 640 or so repertoires, a later analysis counted 80 million or so unique TCR beta chains, 9.5 million to 13 million of which were shared by at least two donors. Raw reads were error-corrected and collapsed into unique sequences with a nearest-neighbor algorithm that merged closely related sequences to remove PCR and sequencing errors. CDR3 sequences were aligned to IMGT reference sequences to assign V, D and J gene segments. Each retained sequence needed at least a six-nucleotide match to both a V gene segment and a J gene segment. Rearrangements were classified as productive when the CDR3 lacked stop codons and remained in frame with V and J, and all other rearrangements were classified as non-productive. CDR3 was defined by IMGT convention, running from the second conserved V-encoded cysteine to the conserved J-encoded phenylalanine. The earlier analysis of a few hundred of the donors excluded sequences that lacked an unambiguous match to a single V gene segment. An earlier analysis of a few hundred of the donors classified V segments as functional when productive rearrangements were above 56.7% and as segregating when the standard deviation between donors was above 5%. To diagnose cytomegalovirus status from the catalog of TCR beta chain sequences, a statistical classification framework was built. V and J gene assignment, in a later analysis, came from comparing TCR nucleotide sequences with IMGT/GENE-DB human TR gene sequences. In a later analysis, CDR3 sequences and most-parsimonious VDJ recombination scenarios were assigned using the TCRdist pipeline. In a later analysis, every TCR beta chain was defined by the combination of its CDR3 amino acid sequence and its V-gene family, and reads without a unique V-gene family were dropped. In a later analysis, 450 to 600 highly shared, low-generation-probability nucleotide sequences were removed to address suspected cross-contamination and a sequencing artifact. In a later analysis, a clonal expansion index for each public chain was calculated from normalized within-repertoire ranks of inferred template counts. In a later analysis, generation probabilities were computed with a VDJ recombination model fitted to out-of-frame rearrangements, and the resulting probabilities were checked against IGoR. A later analysis scored TCR-TCR, TCR-HLA and TCR-CMV co-occurrence with hypergeometric tests, applying a repertoire-size bias correction to TCR pairs. In a later analysis, false discovery rates were estimated by permuting HLA or CMV assignments 20 times. In a later analysis, co-occurring TCRs were grouped with DBSCAN, and TCRdist sequence similarity was added when clustering was performed within HLA-allele-positive subsets. Repertoires with fewer than 30,000 or more than 120,000 public chains, plus five repertoires with anomalous nucleotide sharing, were excluded from co-occurrence clustering. TCRdb carries this immuneACCESS record with in-frame sequences only. Its versions omit some clonotypes, under half of them owing to an unresolved V gene in the studies checked, with the rest unexplained. Clone size and the V and J calls come from that table; the DNA yielded D and trimming. The sample includes 150,000 to 200,000 clones, with more than 70% observed a single time. Around 0.27% of the sample rests with the top ten.

As regards this clone: It lacks a known antigen. No base quality information exists; no much larger clone differs at one position.

This TCR was recovered from a boy aged 5-17 years in good health and CMV-seronegative. Sequenced material: PBMCs.

The CDR3 here reads CATKPAGGTDTQYF. The base sequence is TGTGCCACCAAGCCCGCGGGAGGCACAGATACGCAGTATTTT. The chain joins TRBV7-2 to TRBJ2-3; 7 of the junction bases match TRBD2. The germline V gene encodes CDR1 SGHTA and CDR2 FQGNSA. Its CDR3 holds 14 amino acids, cysteine through phenylalanine. Only the CDR3 part of the read is kept: 42 bases, read in frame from the first base. The V end gives up 10 bases and the J end 1 base, leaving 8 bases in the junction not matched to a gene.